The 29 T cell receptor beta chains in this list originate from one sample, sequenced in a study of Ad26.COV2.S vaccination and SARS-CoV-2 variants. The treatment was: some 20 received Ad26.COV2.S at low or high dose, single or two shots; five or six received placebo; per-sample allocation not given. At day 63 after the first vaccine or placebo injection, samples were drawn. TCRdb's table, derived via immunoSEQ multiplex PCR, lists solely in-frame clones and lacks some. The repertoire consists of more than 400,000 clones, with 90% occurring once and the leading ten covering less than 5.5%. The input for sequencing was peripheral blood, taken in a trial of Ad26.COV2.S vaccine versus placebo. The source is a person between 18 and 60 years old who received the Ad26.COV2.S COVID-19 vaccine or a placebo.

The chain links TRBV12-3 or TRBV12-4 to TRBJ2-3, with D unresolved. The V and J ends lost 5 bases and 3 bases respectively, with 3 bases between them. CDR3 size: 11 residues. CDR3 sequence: CASSQTDTQYF. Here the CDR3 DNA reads TGTGCCAGCAGTCAGACAGATACGCAGTATTTT.

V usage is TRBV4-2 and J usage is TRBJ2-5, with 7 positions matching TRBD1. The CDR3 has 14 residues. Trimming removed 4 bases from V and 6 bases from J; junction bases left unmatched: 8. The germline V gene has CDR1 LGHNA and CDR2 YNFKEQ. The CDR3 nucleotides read TGTGCCAGCAGCCCAACGACAGGGTTTCAGACCCAGTACTTC. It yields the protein CASSPTTGFQTQYF.

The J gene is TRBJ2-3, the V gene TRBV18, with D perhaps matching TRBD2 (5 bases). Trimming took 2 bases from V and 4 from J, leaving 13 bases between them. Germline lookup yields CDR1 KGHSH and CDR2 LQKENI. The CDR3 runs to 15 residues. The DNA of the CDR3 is TGTGCCAGCTCACCATCAGGACTGGGAGCAGATACGCAGTATTTT. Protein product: CASSPSGLGADTQYF.

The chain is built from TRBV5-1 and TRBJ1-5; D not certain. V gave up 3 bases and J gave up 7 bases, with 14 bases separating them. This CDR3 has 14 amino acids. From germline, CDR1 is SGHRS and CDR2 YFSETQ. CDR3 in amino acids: CASSWEGLGQPQHF. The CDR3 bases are TGCGCCAGCAGCTGGGAGGGTCTTGGACAGCCCCAGCATTTT.

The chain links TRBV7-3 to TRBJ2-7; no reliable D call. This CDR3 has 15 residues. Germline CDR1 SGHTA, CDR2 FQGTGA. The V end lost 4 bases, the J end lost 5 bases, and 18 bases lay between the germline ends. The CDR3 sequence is CASSSVGTVGDEQYF. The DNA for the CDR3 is TGTGCCAGCAGCTCCGTCGGCACGGTTGGAGACGAGCAGTACTTC.

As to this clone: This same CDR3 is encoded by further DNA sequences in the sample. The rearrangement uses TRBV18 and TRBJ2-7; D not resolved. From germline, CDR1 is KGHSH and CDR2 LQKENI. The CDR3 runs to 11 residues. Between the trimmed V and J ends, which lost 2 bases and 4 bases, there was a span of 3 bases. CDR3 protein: CASSPGYEQYF. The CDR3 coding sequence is TGTGCCAGCTCACCAGGATACGAGCAGTACTTC.

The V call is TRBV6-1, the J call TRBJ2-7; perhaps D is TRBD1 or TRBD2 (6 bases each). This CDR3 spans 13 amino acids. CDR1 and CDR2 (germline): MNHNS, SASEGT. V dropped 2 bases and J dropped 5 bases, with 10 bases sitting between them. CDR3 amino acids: CASSEQGRNEQYF. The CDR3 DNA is TGTGCCAGCAGTGAACAGGGGAGGAACGAGCAGTACTTC.

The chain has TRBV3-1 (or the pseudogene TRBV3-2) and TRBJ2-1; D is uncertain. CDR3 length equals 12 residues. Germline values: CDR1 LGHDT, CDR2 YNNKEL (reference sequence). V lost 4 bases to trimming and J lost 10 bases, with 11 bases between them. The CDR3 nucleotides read TGTGCCAGCAGCCCGCGGAGTCGGGAGCAGTTCTTC. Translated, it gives CASSPRSREQFF.

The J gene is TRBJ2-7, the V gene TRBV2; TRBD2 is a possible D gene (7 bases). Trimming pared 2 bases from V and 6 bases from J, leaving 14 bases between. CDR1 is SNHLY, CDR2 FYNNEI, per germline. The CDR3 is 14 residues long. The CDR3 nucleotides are TGTGCCAGCAGTGAAAACCGGGGAGGGGGCGAGCAGTACTTC. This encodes CASSENRGGGEQYF.

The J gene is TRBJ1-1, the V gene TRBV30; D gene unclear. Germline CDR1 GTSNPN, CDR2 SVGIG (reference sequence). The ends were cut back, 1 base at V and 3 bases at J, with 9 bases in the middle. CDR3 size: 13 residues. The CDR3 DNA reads TGTGCCTGGAGTGGACTGGGATACACTGAAGCTTTCTTT. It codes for CAWSGLGYTEAFF.

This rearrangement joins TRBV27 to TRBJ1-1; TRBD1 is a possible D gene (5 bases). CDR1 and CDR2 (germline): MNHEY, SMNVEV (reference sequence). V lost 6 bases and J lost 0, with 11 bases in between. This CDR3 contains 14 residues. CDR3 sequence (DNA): TGTGCCAGCAGGGGGGTCAACATGAACACTGAAGCTTTCTTT. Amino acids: CASRGVNMNTEAFF.

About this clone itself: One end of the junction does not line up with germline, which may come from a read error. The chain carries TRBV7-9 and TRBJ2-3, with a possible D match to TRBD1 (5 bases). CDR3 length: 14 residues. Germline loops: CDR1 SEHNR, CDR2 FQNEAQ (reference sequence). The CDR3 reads CASTLGADTDTQYF. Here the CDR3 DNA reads TGTGCCAGCACCTTAGGGGCAGACACAGATACGCAGTATTTT.

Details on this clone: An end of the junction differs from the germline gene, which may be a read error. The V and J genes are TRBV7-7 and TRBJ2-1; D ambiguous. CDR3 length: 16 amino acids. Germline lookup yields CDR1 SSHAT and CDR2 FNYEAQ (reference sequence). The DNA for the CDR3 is TGTGCTAGCAGCTTAGCACCCGCGAGCTCCTACAATGAGCAGTTCTTC. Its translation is CASSLAPASSYNEQFF.

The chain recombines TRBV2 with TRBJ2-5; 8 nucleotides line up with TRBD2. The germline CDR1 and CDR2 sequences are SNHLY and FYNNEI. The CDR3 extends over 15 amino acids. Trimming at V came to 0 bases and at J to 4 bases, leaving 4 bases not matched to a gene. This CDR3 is CASSEARGAGETQYF. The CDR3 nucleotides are TGTGCCAGCAGTGAAGCGCGGGGGGCTGGAGAGACCCAGTACTTC.

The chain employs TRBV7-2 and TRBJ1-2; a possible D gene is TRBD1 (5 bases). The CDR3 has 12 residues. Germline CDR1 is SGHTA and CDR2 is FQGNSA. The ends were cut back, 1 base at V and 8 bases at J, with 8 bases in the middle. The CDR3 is CASSLDGAGYTF. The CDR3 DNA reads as TGTGCCAGCAGCTTAGATGGGGCGGGCTACACCTTC.

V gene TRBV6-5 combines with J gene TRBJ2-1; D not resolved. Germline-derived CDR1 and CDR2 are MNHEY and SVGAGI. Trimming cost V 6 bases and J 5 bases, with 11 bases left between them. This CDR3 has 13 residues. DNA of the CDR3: TGTGCCAGCAGATTCCCCTCAGACAATGAGCAGTTCTTC. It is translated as CASRFPSDNEQFF.

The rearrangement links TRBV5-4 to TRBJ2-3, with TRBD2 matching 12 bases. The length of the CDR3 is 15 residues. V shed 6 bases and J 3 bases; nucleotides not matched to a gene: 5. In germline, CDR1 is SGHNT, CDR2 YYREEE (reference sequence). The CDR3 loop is CASTSGRGATDTQYF. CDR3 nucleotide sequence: TGTGCCAGCACTAGCGGGAGGGGAGCTACAGATACGCAGTATTTT.

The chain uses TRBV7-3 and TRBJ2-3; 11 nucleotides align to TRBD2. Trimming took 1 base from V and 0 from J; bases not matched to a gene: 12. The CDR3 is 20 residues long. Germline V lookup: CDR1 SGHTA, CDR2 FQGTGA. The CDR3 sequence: CASSLKTRGLAANSTDTQYF. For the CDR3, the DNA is TGTGCCAGCAGCTTAAAAACCCGGGGACTAGCGGCTAATAGCACAGATACGCAGTATTTT. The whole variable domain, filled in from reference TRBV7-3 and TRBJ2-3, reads GAGVSQTPSNKVTEKGKYVELRCDPISGHTALYWYRQSLGQGPEFLIYFQGTGAADDSGLPNDRFFAVRPEGSVSTLKIQRTERGDSAVYLCASSLKTRGLAANSTDTQYFGPGTRLTVL.

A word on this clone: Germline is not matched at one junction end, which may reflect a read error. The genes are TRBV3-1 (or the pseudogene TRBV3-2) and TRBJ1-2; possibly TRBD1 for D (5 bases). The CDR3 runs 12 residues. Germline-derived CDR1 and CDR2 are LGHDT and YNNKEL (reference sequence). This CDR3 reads CATSPDTYGYTF. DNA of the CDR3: TGTGCCACCAGCCCGGACACCTATGGCTACACCTTC.

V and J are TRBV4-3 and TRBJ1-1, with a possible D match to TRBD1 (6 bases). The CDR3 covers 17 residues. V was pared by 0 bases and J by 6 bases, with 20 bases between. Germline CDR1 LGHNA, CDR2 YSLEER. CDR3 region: CASSQDYRGEGGAEAFF. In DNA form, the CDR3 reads TGCGCCAGCAGCCAAGATTATAGAGGTGAGGGGGGGGCTGAAGCTTTCTTT.

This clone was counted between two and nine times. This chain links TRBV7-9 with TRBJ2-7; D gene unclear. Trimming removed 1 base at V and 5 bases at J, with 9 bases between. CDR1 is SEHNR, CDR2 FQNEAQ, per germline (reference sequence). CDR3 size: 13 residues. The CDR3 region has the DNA TGTGCCAGCAGCTTAGGGGTACGGGACGAGCAGTACTTC. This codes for CASSLGVRDEQYF.

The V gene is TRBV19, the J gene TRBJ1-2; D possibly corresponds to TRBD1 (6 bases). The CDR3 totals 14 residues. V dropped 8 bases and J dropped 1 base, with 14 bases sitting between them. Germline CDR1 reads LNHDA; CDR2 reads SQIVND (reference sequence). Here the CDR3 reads CASPPHRVNYGYTF. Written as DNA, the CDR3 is TGTGCCAGTCCGCCTCACAGGGTTAACTATGGCTACACCTTC.

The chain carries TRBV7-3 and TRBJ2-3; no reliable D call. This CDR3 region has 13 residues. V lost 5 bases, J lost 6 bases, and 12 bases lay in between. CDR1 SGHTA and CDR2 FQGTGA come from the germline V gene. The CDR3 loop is CASSTGRWDTQYF. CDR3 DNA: TGTGCCAGCAGCACGGGTAGATGGGATACGCAGTATTTT.

CDR3: CASSQTTAENEKLFF. The CDR3 region has the DNA TGCGCCAGCAGCCAGACGACGGCTGAGAATGAAAAACTGTTTTTT. The rearrangement uses TRBV5-1 and TRBJ1-4; D remains unclear. This CDR3 has 15 residues. Trimming took 4 bases from V and 5 from J, leaving 15 bases between them. Germline values: CDR1 SGHRS, CDR2 YFSETQ.

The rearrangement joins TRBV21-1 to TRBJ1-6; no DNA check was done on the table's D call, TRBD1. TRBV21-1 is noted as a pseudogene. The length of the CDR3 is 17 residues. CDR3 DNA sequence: TGTGCCAGCACGAGAGGACAGCTAAGCTCCTATAATTCACCCCTCCACTTT. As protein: CASTRGQLSSYNSPLHF.

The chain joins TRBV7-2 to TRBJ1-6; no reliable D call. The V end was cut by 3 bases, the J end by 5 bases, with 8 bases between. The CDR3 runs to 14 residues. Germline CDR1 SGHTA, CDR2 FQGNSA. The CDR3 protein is CASSLRADNSPLHF. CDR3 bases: TGTGCCAGCAGCTTGAGAGCTGATAATTCACCCCTCCACTTT.

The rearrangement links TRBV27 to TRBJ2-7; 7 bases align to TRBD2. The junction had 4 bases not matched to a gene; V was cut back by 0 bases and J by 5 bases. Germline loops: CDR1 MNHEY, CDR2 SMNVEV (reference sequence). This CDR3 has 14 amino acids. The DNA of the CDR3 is TGTGCCAGCAGTTTATCTGGGACTAATAACGAGCAGTACTTC. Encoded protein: CASSLSGTNNEQYF.

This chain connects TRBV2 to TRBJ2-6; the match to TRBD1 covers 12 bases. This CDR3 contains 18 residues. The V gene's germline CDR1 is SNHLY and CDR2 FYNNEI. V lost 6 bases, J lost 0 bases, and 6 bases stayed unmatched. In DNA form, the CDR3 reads TGTGCCAGCAGGGTGGGACAGGGGGCCCCCTCTGGGGCCAACGTCCTGACTTTC. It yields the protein CASRVGQGAPSGANVLTF.

The CDR3 region is CAWGLGGHNEKLFF. The CDR3 DNA reads TGTGCCTGGGGCCTAGGGGGACATAATGAAAAACTGTTTTTT. The chain joins TRBV30 to TRBJ1-4; D may be TRBD1 (6 bases). V lost 5 bases and J lost 4, with 14 bases in between. The V gene's germline CDR1 is GTSNPN and CDR2 SVGIG (reference sequence). The CDR3 is 14 residues long. Filled out from reference TRBV30 and TRBJ1-4, the complete variable domain reads SQTIHQWPATLVQPVGSPLSLECTVEGTSNPNLYWYRQAAGRGLQLLFYSVGIGQISSEVPQNLSASRPQDRQFILSSKKLLLSDSGFYLCAWGLGGHNEKLFFGSGTQLSVL.